A single sample is the source of the 15 T cell receptor beta chains below, sequenced in a study of cytotoxic CD8 clonotypes in ibrutinib-treated CLL. Assay: immunoSEQ multiplex PCR; the TCRdb copy retains only in-frame clones and omits some. The sample has 150,000 to 200,000 clones, 70% to 85% seen once; the top ten hold about 1.9%. The material sequenced was PBMCs, taken after 12 months of ibrutinib treatment. The source is a human donor with chronic lymphocytic leukemia.

This clone was counted many times. The J gene is TRBJ2-7, the V gene TRBV15; D call uncertain. Trimming pared 0 bases from V and 5 bases from J, leaving 8 bases between. Germline CDR1 reads LNHNV; CDR2 reads YYDKDF (reference sequence). This CDR3 spans 13 amino acids. CDR3: CATSRESRNEQYF. The CDR3 DNA reads TGTGCCACCAGCAGAGAAAGCAGAAACGAGCAGTACTTC.

This clone has more than one count but fewer than ten. This chain uses TRBV11-2 with TRBJ2-3; D uncertain. From germline, CDR1 is SGHAT and CDR2 FQNNGV. Between the trimmed V and J ends, which lost 5 bases and 0 bases, there was a span of 9 bases. The CDR3 contains 14 residues. The CDR3: CASSQYPSTDTQYF. In DNA, the CDR3 is TGTGCCAGCAGCCAATACCCTAGCACAGATACGCAGTATTTT.

The V call is TRBV9, the J call TRBJ1-3; possible D gene TRBD1, 5 bases. The length of the CDR3 is 14 residues. Trimming pared 0 bases from V and 2 bases from J, leaving 6 bases between. CDR1 is SGDLS, CDR2 YYNGEE, per germline. CDR3 sequence: CASSVETAGNTIYF. The CDR3 DNA reads TGTGCCAGCAGCGTAGAGACAGCTGGAAACACCATATATTTT.

This clone appeared a few times. The chain combines TRBV18 with TRBJ1-1; TRBD1 is a possible D gene (6 bases). The CDR3 loop spans 13 amino acids. Trimming left V 9 bases short and J 1 base short, with 12 bases between. Germline CDR1 is KGHSH and CDR2 is LQKENI. CDR3 protein: CASRQAGNTEAFF. In DNA, the CDR3 is TGTGCCAGTCGACAGGCGGGGAACACTGAAGCTTTCTTT. Supplemented by reference TRBV18 and TRBJ1-1, the full variable domain reads NAGVMQNPRHLVRRRGQEARLRCSPMKGHSHVYWYRQLPEEGLKFMVYLQKENIIDESGMPKERFSAEFPKEGPSILRIQQVVRGDSAAYFCASRQAGNTEAFFGQGTRLTVV.

This chain links TRBV6-5 with TRBJ1-6; 9 nucleotides align to TRBD1. Germline CDR1 MNHEY, CDR2 SVGAGI. J was trimmed by 10 bases and V by 5 bases; bases with no gene match: 9. The CDR3 runs to 15 residues. CDR3 DNA: TGTGCCAGCAGTCGACAAACAGGGGGCAACTCACCCCTCCACTTT. As protein: CASSRQTGGNSPLHF.

The chain links TRBV4-3 to TRBJ2-1, with a possible D match to TRBD1 (6 bases). Germline CDR1 reads LGHNA; CDR2 reads YSLEER. The germline V and J ends were trimmed by 0 bases and 0 bases, with 18 bases remaining between them. This CDR3 spans 19 amino acids. The CDR3 region is CASSQDSVRGSSSYNEQFF. The CDR3 region has the DNA TGCGCCAGCAGCCAAGATAGTGTGAGGGGGTCAAGCTCCTACAATGAGCAGTTCTTC.

The chain employs TRBV7-2 and TRBJ2-3; TRBD1 matches at 7 bases. J gave up 5 bases and V 5 bases, and 7 bases lay outside the gene matches. CDR3 size: 14 residues. Germline V gene data show CDR1 as SGHTA and CDR2 as FQGNSA. The CDR3 sequence is CASSTRDSLDTQYF. The CDR3 nucleotides read TGTGCCAGCAGCACCCGGGACAGTCTAGATACGCAGTATTTT.

The rearrangement joins TRBV27 to TRBJ1-1, with a tentative D call TRBD1 (5 bases). CDR1 is MNHEY and CDR2 is SMNVEV in the germline V gene (reference sequence). The length of the CDR3 is 15 residues. Trimming removed 5 bases at V and 0 bases at J, with 13 bases between. The CDR3 loop is CASSPDRIMNTEAFF. CDR3 nucleotides: TGTGCCAGCAGTCCCGACAGAATCATGAACACTGAAGCTTTCTTT.

The table lists this clone with a count of one. This sequence joins TRBV18 and TRBJ1-6, with 8 bases matching TRBD1. Trimming cost V 2 bases and J 8 bases; bases outside gene matches: 5. The CDR3 extends over 15 amino acids. Per germline, CDR1 KGHSH and CDR2 LQKENI. The chain's CDR3 is CASSPTTGADSPLHF. The DNA for the CDR3 is TGTGCCAGCTCACCAACGACAGGGGCCGATTCACCCCTCCACTTT.

The chain uses TRBV6-5 and TRBJ1-2; D remains unclear. The CDR3 extends over 15 amino acids. Germline values: CDR1 MNHEY, CDR2 SVGAGI. The V end was cut by 7 bases, the J end by 4 bases, with 19 bases between. The CDR3: CASIPGGPSRYGYTF. Written as DNA, the CDR3 is TGTGCCAGCATCCCAGGTGGCCCTTCCCGCTATGGCTACACCTTC.

The genes are TRBV12-5 and TRBJ2-5; D ambiguous. The CDR3 runs to 13 residues. Germline V gene lookup returns CDR1 LGHNT and CDR2 FRNRAP. Between the trimmed V and J ends, which lost 1 base and 5 bases, there was a span of 8 bases. In DNA form, the CDR3 reads TGTGCTAGTGGTTTGGGTAACGGGGAGACCCAGTACTTC. Its translation is CASGLGNGETQYF.

The chain links TRBV19 to TRBJ1-5; no firm D call. V was shortened by 2 bases and J by 1 base, with 9 bases between the two germline ends. This CDR3 has 15 amino acids. Germline V CDR1 and CDR2: LNHDA, SQIVND (reference sequence). Here the CDR3 reads CASSILLGSNQPQHF. For the CDR3, the DNA is TGTGCCAGTAGTATATTATTGGGAAGCAATCAGCCCCAGCATTTT.

The chain links TRBV29-1 to TRBJ2-5; D gene ambiguous. Per the germline V gene, CDR1 is SQVTM and CDR2 is ANQGSEA. CDR3 length: 12 residues. V dropped 8 bases and J dropped 3 bases, with 13 bases sitting between them. The CDR3 DNA is TGCAGCTTACGAGTGGGAAAAGAGACCCAGTACTTC. Translation gives CSLRVGKETQYF.

The chain is built from TRBV28 and TRBJ1-2; 9 bases map to TRBD1. The V gene's germline CDR1 is MDHEN and CDR2 SYDVKM. V lost 6 bases to trimming and J lost 8 bases; unmatched junction nucleotides: 7. This CDR3 has 13 amino acids. The CDR3 loop is CASRLGQGSGYTF. CDR3 nucleotide sequence: TGTGCCAGCAGATTGGGACAGGGATCGGGCTACACCTTC.

The V and J genes are TRBV6-5 and TRBJ1-2; TRBD1 might be the D (6 bases). CDR3 length: 15 residues. The V end was cut by 0 bases, the J end by 4 bases, with 12 bases between. Germline V lookup: CDR1 MNHEY, CDR2 SVGAGI. This CDR3 reads CASSYSPGQPYGYTF. In DNA, the CDR3 is TGTGCCAGCAGTTACTCACCAGGACAGCCCTATGGCTACACCTTC.